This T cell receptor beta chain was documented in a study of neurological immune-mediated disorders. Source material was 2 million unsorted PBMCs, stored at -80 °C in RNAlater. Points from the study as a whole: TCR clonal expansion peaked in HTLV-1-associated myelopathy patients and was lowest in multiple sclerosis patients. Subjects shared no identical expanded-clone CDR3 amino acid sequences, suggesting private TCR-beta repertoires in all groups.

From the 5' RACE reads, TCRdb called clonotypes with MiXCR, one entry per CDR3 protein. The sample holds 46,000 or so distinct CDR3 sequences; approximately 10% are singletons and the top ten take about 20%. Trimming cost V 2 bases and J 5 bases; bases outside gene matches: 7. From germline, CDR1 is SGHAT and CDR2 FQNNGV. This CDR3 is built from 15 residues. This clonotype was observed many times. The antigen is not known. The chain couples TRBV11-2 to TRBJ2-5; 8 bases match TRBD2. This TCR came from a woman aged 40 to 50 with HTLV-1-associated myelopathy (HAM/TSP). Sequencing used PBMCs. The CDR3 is CASSLPGGAIETQYF. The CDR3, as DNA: TGTGCCAGCAGCTTACCCGGGGGGGCCATCGAGACCCAGTACTTC.